Below, 16 T cell receptor beta chains from the same sample are listed, as sequenced in a study of shared clonotypes between healthy human individuals. TCRdb's table, derived via immunoSEQ multiplex PCR, lists solely in-frame clones and lacks some. The data hold over a million clones, with 70% to 80% observed a single time. Sequenced material: memory CD4+ T cells from PBMCs. This sample's subset: CD45RA-negative fraction. These receptors were collected from a man aged 18 to 29 in good health. Some clones in this sample may be carry-over from other donors' samples.

The chain is built from TRBV2 and TRBJ2-5; 9 positions agree with TRBD2. The CDR3 has 14 amino acids. Germline trimming cut 6 bases from V and 7 bases from J; bases unmatched to any gene: 9. Germline V gene sequence: CDR1 SNHLY, CDR2 FYNNEI. DNA of the CDR3: TGTGCCAGCAGGCGAACCGGGACTAGCTTGACCCAGTACTTC. Its protein is CASRRTGTSLTQYF.

The chain carries TRBV10-3 and TRBJ2-7; 7 bases align to TRBD1. The ends lost 3 bases at V and 3 bases at J; junction bases unmatched: 8. This CDR3 spans 15 amino acids. CDR1 and CDR2 from the germline V gene are ENHRY and SYGVKD. DNA of the CDR3: TGTGCCATCAGTGACTCCGGGACAGCTTTCTACGAGCAGTACTTC. It yields the protein CAISDSGTAFYEQYF.

The chain recombines TRBV28 with TRBJ1-1; D may be TRBD1 (6 bases). The germline CDR1 and CDR2 sequences are MDHEN and SYDVKM. The V end was cut by 5 bases, the J end by 1 base, with 11 bases between. CDR3 length equals 14 residues. The CDR3 loop is CASSDGGGNTEAFF. In nucleotides, the CDR3 is TGTGCCAGCAGTGACGGAGGGGGGAACACTGAAGCTTTCTTT.

Only a few counts were recorded for this clone. V is TRBV11-2 and J is TRBJ1-5; D is undetermined. The CDR3 loop spans 13 amino acids. Germline assignment: CDR1 SGHAT and CDR2 FQNNGV. Trimming removed 4 bases at V and 7 bases at J, with 11 bases between. CDR3 amino acids: CASSSWLDQPQHF. For the CDR3, the DNA is TGTGCCAGCAGCTCCTGGCTGGACCAGCCCCAGCATTTT. The complete variable domain, with remaining parts taken from reference TRBV11-2 and TRBJ1-5, reads EAGVAQSPRYKIIEKRQSVAFWCNPISGHATLYWYQQILGQGPKLLIQFQNNGVVDDSQLPKDRFSAERLKGVDSTLKIQPAKLEDSAVYLCASSSWLDQPQHFGDGTRLSIL.

The genes are TRBV28 and TRBJ2-1; either TRBD1 or TRBD2 may fit D (5 bases each). Per germline, CDR1 MDHEN and CDR2 SYDVKM. Trimming took 5 bases from V and 2 from J, leaving 13 bases between them. This CDR3 is built from 15 residues. DNA for the CDR3: TGTGCCAGCAGTCTCCGGGACCAGACCTACAATGAGCAGTTCTTC. Protein: CASSLRDQTYNEQFF.

The count of this clone is one. A read error is likely, as this CDR3 ends without the conserved phenylalanine or tryptophan. The rearrangement joins TRBV11-2 to TRBJ2-7; D unclear. V lost 0 bases to trimming and J lost 4 bases, with 13 bases between them. CDR1 is SGHAT, CDR2 FQNNGV, per germline. This CDR3 has 15 residues. The DNA of the CDR3 is TGTGCCAGCAGCTTAGACCTCTTTGGGCGGTACGAGCAGTACCTC. It codes for CASSLDLFGRYEQYL.

The chain joins TRBV7-9 to TRBJ2-6; D call uncertain. Germline V gene sequence: CDR1 SEHNR, CDR2 FQNEAQ (reference sequence). Trimming removed 1 base from V and 0 bases from J, with 16 bases in between. This CDR3 comprises 19 residues. The CDR3 nucleotides read TGTGCCAGCAGCTTAGTTGATATACTTCGGAGCTCTGGGGCCAACGTCCTGACTTTC. Its protein is CASSLVDILRSSGANVLTF.

V usage is TRBV6-5 and J usage is TRBJ2-5, with 9 nucleotides matching TRBD2. After removal of 0 bases from V and 1 base from J, the junction contained 3 bases not matched to a gene. Germline CDR1 MNHEY, CDR2 SVGAGI. The CDR3 has 16 amino acids. The CDR3 nucleotides are TGTGCCAGCAGTTACTCGGCTAGCGGGGTCCAAGAGACCCAGTACTTC. This gives the protein CASSYSASGVQETQYF.

The chain joins TRBV29-1 to TRBJ2-1; D not certain. CDR1 is SQVTM and CDR2 is ANQGSEA in the germline V gene. Between the trimmed V and J ends, which lost 4 bases and 13 bases, there was a span of 20 bases. The CDR3 runs to 13 residues. The CDR3 spells CSVGEAALLGQFF. CDR3 in DNA: TGCAGCGTTGGTGAGGCAGCGCTTCTGGGACAGTTCTTC.

The chain couples TRBV6-1 to TRBJ2-7; no clear D. The ends were cut back, 2 bases at V and 1 base at J, with 9 bases in the middle. The CDR3 contains 14 residues. Germline CDR1 and CDR2: MNHNS and SASEGT. CDR3 sequence: CASSELGQSYEQYF. The DNA for the CDR3 is TGTGCCAGCAGTGAATTAGGGCAATCCTACGAGCAGTACTTC.

To note about this clone: This sequence is one base from a far larger clone and is likely a read error. This same CDR3 is encoded by further DNA sequences in the sample. The chain uses TRBV30 and TRBJ2-2, with a weak D call TRBD1 (6 bases). Germline loops: CDR1 GTSNPN, CDR2 SVGIG (reference sequence). The CDR3 has 12 amino acids. The CDR3 nucleotides read TGTGCCTGGTCGTGGGACACCGGGGAGCTGTTTTTC. This gives the protein CAWSWDTGELFF. Full variable domain (missing parts from reference TRBV30 and TRBJ2-2): SQTIHQWPATLVQPVGSPLSLECTVEGTSNPNLYWYRQAAGRGLQLLFYSVGIGQISSEVPQNLSASRPQDRQFILSSKKLLLSDSGFYLCAWSWDTGELFFGEGSRLTVL.

As to this clone: This sample includes further DNA sequences coding for the same CDR3. The chain combines TRBV2 with TRBJ2-7; D ambiguous. CDR3 length: 12 amino acids. The V gene's germline CDR1 is SNHLY and CDR2 FYNNEI. V was shortened by 6 bases and J by 0 bases, with 6 bases between the two germline ends. CDR3 DNA: TGTGCCAGCAGGGCATCCTCCTACGAGCAGTACTTC. Its protein is CASRASSYEQYF.

This CDR3 is CSVPSGSSYNEQFF. CDR3 DNA: TGCAGCGTGCCTAGCGGGAGCTCCTACAATGAGCAGTTCTTC. The V and J genes are TRBV29-1 and TRBJ2-1; 10 bases align to TRBD2. J gave up 0 bases and V 6 bases, and 2 bases lay outside the gene matches. Germline lookup yields CDR1 SQVTM and CDR2 ANQGSEA. There are 14 residues in the CDR3.

The rearrangement uses TRBV7-2 and TRBJ2-3, with D uncertain. Trimming left V 5 bases short and J 2 bases short, with 5 bases between. Germline V CDR1 and CDR2: SGHTA, FQGNSA. The CDR3 contains 12 residues. The CDR3 spells CASSPPTDTQYF. In nucleotides, the CDR3 is TGTGCCAGCAGCCCACCCACAGATACGCAGTATTTT.

The chain links TRBV6-1 to TRBJ1-5; D gene uncertain. With 3 bases removed from V and 3 bases from J, the gap between germline ends came to 9 bases. CDR1 and CDR2 from the germline V gene are MNHNS and SASEGT. This CDR3 has 14 residues. The CDR3 loop is CASSDGELNQPQHF. In DNA, the CDR3 is TGTGCCAGCAGTGATGGGGAGCTCAATCAGCCCCAGCATTTT.

In its sample, this clone was seen a few times. This sequence joins TRBV5-5 and TRBJ2-6; 8 bases are a match to TRBD1. Trimming cost V 7 bases and J 2 bases; bases outside gene matches: 8. This CDR3 is built from 16 residues. Germline V lookup: CDR1 SGHKS, CDR2 YYEKEE (reference sequence). CDR3 sequence: CASGQGPGAGANVLTF. In nucleotides, the CDR3 is TGTGCCAGCGGACAGGGCCCCGGGGCTGGGGCCAACGTCCTGACTTTC.